This T cell receptor beta chain was recorded in a study of cytomegalovirus exposure and HLA in healthy donors. Overall study: Some 85 million unique TCRs, all from HLA-typed donors, were included in an early release of the data. Overall study results and limits: The authors excluded some V segments, including TRBV6-2 and TRBV6-3, as indistinguishable. Most TCRs appeared rarely, but some public TCRs recurred in many donors.

PCR amplification relied on 60 Vbeta primers (plus 13 Jbeta primers). The method was immunoSEQ multiplex PCR; TCRdb's version includes in-frame clones alone and lacks a portion of them. The sample has some 130,000 clones, 65% to 85% seen once; the top ten hold 7%. CDR3 length: 13 amino acids. Trimming shortened V by 6 bases and J by 0 bases, and 7 bases separated the two germline ends. Germline-derived CDR1 and CDR2 are MDHEN and SYDVKM. A word on this clone: Its target is not known.

The chain is built from TRBV28 and TRBJ2-3; D remains ambiguous. This sequence was found in a man aged 30 to 39 in good health and CMV-seronegative. The material sequenced was PBMCs. CDR3 in DNA: TGTGCCAGCAGCCCCCCTAGCACAGATACGCAGTATTTT. It is translated as CASSPPSTDTQYF.